A selection of T cell receptor beta chains follows, all from one sample in a study of PD-1 blockade in classical Hodgkin lymphoma. TCRdb keeps only in-frame clones here, not all; method: immunoSEQ multiplex PCR. The sample lists approximately 5,000 clones; roughly 70% were seen once. Material: peripheral blood mononuclear cells (PBMCs), obtained before the second cycle of nivolumab. The receptors derive from a human donor with classical Hodgkin lymphoma. Both conserved end residues are part of each CDR3. The order of the fields is V gene, D gene, clone size, J gene, CDR3 DNA, CDR3 protein. The D gene is left open where the match is weak. Some rows have no size entry. The others give once, few or many, or a class for an expanded clone.

>TRBV7-2|-|-|TRBJ2-7
TGTGCCAGCAGCACCGGGGCTCCAAATGCGCAGTACTTC
CASSTGAPNAQYF
>TRBV19|-|-|TRBJ2-7
TGTGCCAGTAGTAGGCAGGGTGCCTACGAGCAGTACTTC
CASSRQGAYEQYF
>TRBV7-9|TRBD1|medium-sized|TRBJ2-7
TGTGCCAGCAGCGAAGTTATGACAGGGCCGTACGAGCAGTACTTC
CASSEVMTGPYEQYF
>TRBV9|-|few|TRBJ2-2
TGTGCCAGCAGCGCACAGGTGAGGGGGGAGCTGTTTTTT
CASSAQVRGELFF
>TRBV4-1|TRBD2|-|TRBJ2-7
TGCGCCAGCAGCCAAGAGGACGTGGCGGGAGAGGGCTCCTACGAGCAGTACTTC
CASSQEDVAGEGSYEQYF
>TRBV10-2|-|-|TRBJ1-5
TGCGCCAGCAGTCGGACAGCTAGCAATCAGCCCCAGCATTTT
CASSRTASNQPQHF
>TRBV7-9|TRBD1|once|TRBJ1-2
TGTGCCAGCAGTTTTGACAGGGGCGCTAACTATGGCTACACCTTC
CASSFDRGANYGYTF
>TRBV7-2|TRBD1|few|TRBJ1-4
TGTGCCAGCAGCTTGACCGGACAGGGCATTAATGAAAAACTGTTTTTT
CASSLTGQGINEKLFF
>TRBV27|-|-|TRBJ2-7
TGTGCCAGCAGTTTATCGGCAGCCTCCTACGAGCAGTACTTC
CASSLSAASYEQYF
>TRBV5-6|TRBD2|once|TRBJ2-7
TGTGCCAGCAGACCTGGGACTAGCGGGAGCTACGAGCAGTACTTC
CASRPGTSGSYEQYF
>TRBV27|-|-|TRBJ1-1
TGTGCCAGCAGTCAAGGGACGGGTACGGCTGAAGCTTTCTTT
CASSQGTGTAEAFF
>TRBV5-5|-|-|TRBJ2-7
TGTGCCAGCAGCTTGGTGGGACACTTCGGCGAGCAGTACTTC
CASSLVGHFGEQYF
>TRBV6-1|TRBD2|hyperexpanded|TRBJ2-2
TGTGCCAGCAGTGAAGCACTAGCGGGAGGCGCGAACACCGGGGAGCTGTTTTTT
CASSEALAGGANTGELFF
>TRBV6-6|-|few|TRBJ2-2
TGTGCCAGCAGTTACTACCGGTCCGGGGAGCTGTTTTTT
CASSYYRSGELFF
>TRBV28|TRBD1|-|TRBJ2-7
TGTGCCAGCAGTTGGACAGGTCTCTCGTGGGAGCAGTACTTC
CASSWTGLSWEQYF
>TRBV13|TRBD1|-|TRBJ1-2
TGTGCCAGCAGCATGGGGACAGGGGGCTATGGCTACACCTTC
CASSMGTGGYGYTF